This TCR beta chain was captured by sequencing in a study of blood T cells in healthy people across ages. On the study more broadly: Roughly one uniquely barcoded beta molecule per two T cells was captured.

The second PCR ran about 6 to 11 cycles with a sample-barcoded 5' primer and J-beta primers. All samples yielded 2.5 million or more CDR3-containing paired-end reads. TCRdb used MiXCR to reprocess the 5' RACE reads, holding one entry per CDR3 protein. Of 1.5 million to 2 million distinct CDR3 sequences in the sample, about 50% are singletons; the top ten hold over 2%. About 9.6 milliliters of peripheral blood were drawn from each donor into EDTA-treated tubes. With regard to this clonotype: Its target is unknown.

Germline CDR1 reads MNHNY; CDR2 reads SVGAGI (reference sequence). V was trimmed by 3 bases and J by 0 bases, leaving 15 bases between them. The CDR3 covers 17 residues. General observations from the study: Reliance upon unsorted PBMCs precluded definitive naive versus antigen-experienced comparison.

The sequenced sample consisted of blood. The chain has TRBV6-6 and TRBJ2-1, with unresolved D. This clonotype originated in a woman aged 40 to 55 in good health. The chain's CDR3 is CASSYSAAASSYNEQFF. CDR3 nucleotide sequence: TGTGCCAGCAGTTATTCCGCGGCGGCCAGCTCCTACAATGAGCAGTTCTTC.